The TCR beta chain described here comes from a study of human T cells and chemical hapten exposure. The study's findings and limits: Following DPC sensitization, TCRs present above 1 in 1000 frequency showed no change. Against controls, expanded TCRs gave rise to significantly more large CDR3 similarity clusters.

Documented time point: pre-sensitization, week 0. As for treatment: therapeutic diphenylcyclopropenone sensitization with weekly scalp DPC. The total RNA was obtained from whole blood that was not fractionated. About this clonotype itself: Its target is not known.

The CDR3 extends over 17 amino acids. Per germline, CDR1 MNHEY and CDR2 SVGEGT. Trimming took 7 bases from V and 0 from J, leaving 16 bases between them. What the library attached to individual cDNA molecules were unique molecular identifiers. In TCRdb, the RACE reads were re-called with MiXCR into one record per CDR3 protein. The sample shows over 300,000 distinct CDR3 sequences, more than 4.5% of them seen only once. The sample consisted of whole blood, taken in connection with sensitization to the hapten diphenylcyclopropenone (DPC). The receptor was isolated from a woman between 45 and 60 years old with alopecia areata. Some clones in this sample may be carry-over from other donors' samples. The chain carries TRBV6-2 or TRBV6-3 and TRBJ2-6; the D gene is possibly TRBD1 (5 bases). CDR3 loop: CASTDDSTFSGANVLTF. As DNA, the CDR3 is TGTGCCAGCACCGATGACAGTACTTTCTCTGGGGCCAACGTCCTGACTTTC.